A selection of T cell receptor beta chains follows, all from one sample in a study of cytomegalovirus exposure and HLA in healthy donors. Measured with immunoSEQ multiplex PCR; TCRdb has only the in-frame clones, and not every one. The table lists 90,000 to 120,000 clones, more than 70% of them singletons. The sequenced material came from PBMCs. Source of these receptors: a man aged 25 to 45 in good health and CMV-seronegative. CDR3s include the opening cysteine and the closing phenylalanine or tryptophan. Fields, in order: V gene, clone size, J gene, D gene, CDR3 protein, CDR3 DNA. The D gene is left open where the match is weak. Expanded clones get a size class; other rows say once, few or many, or leave the size out.

V gene: TRBV29-1; clone size: .; J gene: TRBJ1-1; D gene: TRBD1; CDR3 protein: CSVSDRGNTEAFF; CDR3 DNA: TGCAGCGTGAGTGACAGGGGGAACACTGAAGCTTTCTTT
V gene: TRBV5-6; clone size: .; J gene: TRBJ2-5; D gene: .; CDR3 protein: CASSHSGQLLQETQYF; CDR3 DNA: TGTGCCAGCAGCCACTCGGGACAACTACTCCAAGAGACCCAGTACTTC
V gene: TRBV9; clone size: few; J gene: TRBJ2-2; D gene: .; CDR3 protein: CASSVAHGNTGELFF; CDR3 DNA: TGTGCCAGCAGCGTAGCTCACGGGAACACCGGGGAGCTGTTTTTT
V gene: TRBV28; clone size: few; J gene: TRBJ1-1; D gene: .; CDR3 protein: CASSFHSGGRRTEAFF; CDR3 DNA: TGTGCCAGCAGTTTCCATAGCGGGGGGCGGAGGACTGAAGCTTTCTTT
V gene: TRBV6-5; clone size: .; J gene: TRBJ2-1; D gene: TRBD1; CDR3 protein: CASSHRDREDNEQFF; CDR3 DNA: TGTGCCAGCAGTCACCGGGACAGGGAGGACAATGAGCAGTTCTTC
V gene: TRBV4-1; clone size: few; J gene: TRBJ2-7; D gene: TRBD2; CDR3 protein: CASSQDSSGRAYEQYF; CDR3 DNA: TGCGCCAGCAGCCAAGATTCTAGCGGGAGGGCCTACGAGCAGTACTTC
V gene: TRBV5-1; clone size: .; J gene: TRBJ1-1; D gene: TRBD1; CDR3 protein: CASSPGTGGALNTEAFF; CDR3 DNA: TGCGCCAGCAGCCCTGGGACAGGGGGCGCCCTGAACACTGAAGCTTTCTTT
V gene: TRBV4-1; clone size: .; J gene: TRBJ1-1; D gene: .; CDR3 protein: CASSQAGGSRNTEAFF; CDR3 DNA: TGCGCCAGCAGCCAAGCTGGGGGCTCTCGGAACACTGAAGCTTTCTTT
V gene: TRBV9; clone size: .; J gene: TRBJ2-5; D gene: .; CDR3 protein: CASSVRGRGLLGETQYF; CDR3 DNA: TGTGCCAGCAGCGTAAGGGGCAGGGGCTTATTAGGAGAGACCCAGTACTTC
V gene: TRBV10-2; clone size: .; J gene: TRBJ2-5; D gene: .; CDR3 protein: CATSAETQYF; CDR3 DNA: TGCGCCACCTCCGCGGAGACCCAGTACTTC
V gene: TRBV28; clone size: .; J gene: TRBJ2-3; D gene: .; CDR3 protein: CASSSPGDVRTQYF; CDR3 DNA: TGTGCCAGCAGTTCGCCAGGGGACGTGCGTACGCAGTATTTT
V gene: TRBV10-3; clone size: .; J gene: TRBJ2-1; D gene: TRBD2; CDR3 protein: CAISGLAGGFRNEQFF; CDR3 DNA: TGTGCCATCAGCGGACTAGCGGGAGGTTTCAGGAATGAGCAGTTCTTC
V gene: TRBV5-1; clone size: .; J gene: TRBJ2-3; D gene: TRBD2; CDR3 protein: CASSLTRGGATNTQYF; CDR3 DNA: TGCGCCAGCAGCCTTACGCGCGGGGGGGCGACGAATACGCAGTATTTT
V gene: TRBV2; clone size: .; J gene: TRBJ1-2; D gene: TRBD1; CDR3 protein: CATADRAYYGYTF; CDR3 DNA: TGTGCCACCGCCGACAGGGCGTACTATGGCTACACCTTC
V gene: TRBV5-1; clone size: .; J gene: TRBJ2-7; D gene: TRBD1; CDR3 protein: CASGPTGPSPYEQYF; CDR3 DNA: TGCGCCAGCGGACCGACAGGGCCGAGTCCCTACGAGCAGTACTTC
V gene: TRBV11-3; clone size: .; J gene: TRBJ1-1; D gene: .; CDR3 protein: CASSAGLRNTEAFF; CDR3 DNA: TGTGCCAGCAGCGCCGGACTCAGGAACACTGAAGCTTTCTTT
V gene: TRBV5-1; clone size: .; J gene: TRBJ2-5; D gene: .; CDR3 protein: CASSLEAGDTQYF; CDR3 DNA: TGCGCCAGCAGCTTGGAGGCAGGGGATACCCAGTACTTC
V gene: TRBV5-1; clone size: .; J gene: TRBJ2-7; D gene: TRBD2; CDR3 protein: CASTLTSGGARGEQYF; CDR3 DNA: TGCGCCAGCACCCTGACTAGCGGGGGGGCCCGGGGCGAGCAGTACTTC
V gene: TRBV7-6; clone size: .; J gene: TRBJ2-7; D gene: .; CDR3 protein: CASSLNLASEQYF; CDR3 DNA: TGTGCCAGCAGCCTAAATCTAGCAAGCGAGCAGTACTTC
V gene: TRBV4-2; clone size: .; J gene: TRBJ2-3; D gene: .; CDR3 protein: CASSQSISTDTQYF; CDR3 DNA: TGTGCCAGCAGCCAATCAATTAGCACAGATACGCAGTATTTT
V gene: TRBV5-1; clone size: .; J gene: TRBJ2-7; D gene: TRBD2; CDR3 protein: CASSPGGANPYEQYF; CDR3 DNA: TGCGCCAGCAGCCCGGGGGGGGCGAATCCCTACGAGCAGTACTTC
V gene: TRBV2; clone size: .; J gene: TRBJ2-2; D gene: TRBD1; CDR3 protein: CASGQGEYTGELFF; CDR3 DNA: TGTGCCAGTGGACAGGGGGAGTACACCGGGGAGCTGTTTTTT
V gene: TRBV28; clone size: few; J gene: TRBJ2-5; D gene: .; CDR3 protein: CASSLRRSSRETQYF; CDR3 DNA: TGTGCCAGCAGCCTCCGCAGGTCCTCCCGAGAGACCCAGTACTTC
V gene: TRBV6-5; clone size: .; J gene: TRBJ1-1; D gene: .; CDR3 protein: CASRARRENTEAFF; CDR3 DNA: TGTGCCAGCAGGGCCAGACGGGAAAACACTGAAGCTTTCTTT
V gene: TRBV28; clone size: .; J gene: TRBJ2-1; D gene: TRBD1; CDR3 protein: CASSPPWTGRNEQFF; CDR3 DNA: TGTGCCAGCAGCCCGCCTTGGACAGGGAGGAATGAGCAGTTCTTC
V gene: TRBV30; clone size: .; J gene: TRBJ1-4; D gene: TRBD1; CDR3 protein: CAWTAGMRSRGPTNEKLFF; CDR3 DNA: TGTGCCTGGACCGCCGGGATGCGAAGTAGGGGGCCAACTAATGAAAAACTGTTTTTT
V gene: TRBV28; clone size: few; J gene: TRBJ2-5; D gene: TRBD1; CDR3 protein: CASSPPDRVGETQYF; CDR3 DNA: TGTGCCAGCAGTCCACCGGACAGGGTAGGAGAGACCCAGTACTTC
V gene: TRBV10-3; clone size: .; J gene: TRBJ2-7; D gene: TRBD1; CDR3 protein: CAISELGRDRAYEQYF; CDR3 DNA: TGTGCCATCAGTGAGTTGGGCCGGGACAGGGCCTACGAGCAGTACTTC
V gene: TRBV9; clone size: .; J gene: TRBJ2-3; D gene: .; CDR3 protein: CASSVGASTDTQYF; CDR3 DNA: TGTGCCAGCAGCGTAGGAGCTAGCACAGATACGCAGTATTTT
V gene: TRBV20-1; clone size: .; J gene: TRBJ1-1; D gene: .; CDR3 protein: CSARTEQAFF; CDR3 DNA: TGCAGTGCTAGAACAGAACAAGCTTTCTTT
V gene: TRBV10-3; clone size: .; J gene: TRBJ1-2; D gene: .; CDR3 protein: CAITGLSKGYTF; CDR3 DNA: TGTGCCATCACAGGCCTCAGCAAGGGCTACACCTTC
V gene: TRBV7-2; clone size: .; J gene: TRBJ1-2; D gene: .; CDR3 protein: CASSRVLPGRNYGYTF; CDR3 DNA: TGTGCCAGCAGCCGCGTCCTCCCAGGGCGCAACTATGGCTACACCTTC
V gene: TRBV6-5; clone size: medium-sized; J gene: TRBJ1-2; D gene: TRBD1; CDR3 protein: CASSFGQGGNYGYTF; CDR3 DNA: TGTGCCAGCAGTTTTGGACAGGGGGGTAACTATGGCTACACCTTC
V gene: TRBV6-1; clone size: .; J gene: TRBJ2-7; D gene: .; CDR3 protein: CASSEVGDEQYF; CDR3 DNA: TGTGCCAGCAGTGAAGTAGGGGACGAGCAGTACTTC
V gene: TRBV2; clone size: .; J gene: TRBJ1-1; D gene: TRBD1; CDR3 protein: CASSEGTGVNTEAFF; CDR3 DNA: TGTGCCAGCAGTGAGGGGACAGGGGTGAACACTGAAGCTTTCTTT
V gene: TRBV29-1; clone size: .; J gene: TRBJ1-1; D gene: TRBD1; CDR3 protein: CSGGQGAATEAFF; CDR3 DNA: TGCAGCGGAGGACAGGGGGCGGCCACTGAAGCTTTCTTT
V gene: TRBV19; clone size: .; J gene: TRBJ2-1; D gene: .; CDR3 protein: CASSRQTSTYNEQFF; CDR3 DNA: TGTGCCAGTAGTAGGCAGACTAGTACCTACAATGAGCAGTTCTTC
V gene: TRBV7-3; clone size: .; J gene: TRBJ1-2; D gene: .; CDR3 protein: CASSLTAGKKGGYTF; CDR3 DNA: TGTGCCAGCAGCTTAACGGCGGGGAAGAAAGGAGGCTACACCTTC
V gene: TRBV27; clone size: .; J gene: TRBJ1-4; D gene: .; CDR3 protein: CASSTVMGLGEKLFF; CDR3 DNA: TGTGCCAGCAGTACAGTGATGGGGCTAGGGGAAAAACTGTTTTTT
V gene: TRBV7-6; clone size: .; J gene: TRBJ1-1; D gene: TRBD1; CDR3 protein: CASRKTGQVNTEAFF; CDR3 DNA: TGTGCCAGCAGGAAAACGGGACAGGTGAACACTGAAGCTTTCTTT
V gene: TRBV7-9; clone size: .; J gene: TRBJ1-3; D gene: TRBD1; CDR3 protein: CASSLTQGAGNTIYF; CDR3 DNA: TGTGCCAGCAGCTTAACACAGGGGGCAGGAAACACCATATATTTT
V gene: TRBV7-2; clone size: few; J gene: TRBJ2-3; D gene: TRBD2; CDR3 protein: CASSLGGVRGGHGTQYF; CDR3 DNA: TGTGCCAGCAGCTTAGGAGGGGTTCGGGGGGGCCATGGTACGCAGTATTTT
V gene: TRBV5-1; clone size: .; J gene: TRBJ2-6; D gene: .; CDR3 protein: CASSFSGDSGANVLTF; CDR3 DNA: TGCGCCAGCAGCTTCTCGGGGGACTCTGGGGCCAACGTCCTGACTTTC
V gene: TRBV2; clone size: .; J gene: TRBJ1-6; D gene: TRBD1; CDR3 protein: CASTADRGYNSPLHF; CDR3 DNA: TGTGCCAGCACCGCGGACAGGGGCTATAATTCACCCCTCCACTTT
V gene: TRBV5-4; clone size: .; J gene: TRBJ2-7; D gene: TRBD2; CDR3 protein: CASSQTSGSSYEQYF; CDR3 DNA: TGTGCCAGCAGCCAGACTAGCGGGAGCTCCTACGAGCAGTACTTC
V gene: TRBV7-6; clone size: .; J gene: TRBJ1-1; D gene: TRBD1; CDR3 protein: CASSPHGQDKTEAFF; CDR3 DNA: TGTGCCAGCAGCCCGCATGGACAGGATAAAACTGAAGCTTTCTTT
V gene: TRBV29-1; clone size: few; J gene: TRBJ1-3; D gene: .; CDR3 protein: CSVEPLDSSGNTIYF; CDR3 DNA: TGCAGCGTTGAACCTCTGGACAGCTCTGGAAACACCATATATTTT
V gene: TRBV29-1; clone size: .; J gene: TRBJ2-7; D gene: .; CDR3 protein: CSVRLQGIKGEQYF; CDR3 DNA: TGCAGCGTTCGCCTACAGGGTATCAAAGGGGAGCAGTACTTC
V gene: TRBV5-1; clone size: once; J gene: TRBJ2-1; D gene: .; CDR3 protein: CASNPGGSSYNEQFF; CDR3 DNA: TGCGCCAGCAACCCCGGAGGCAGCTCCTACAATGAGCAGTTCTTC
V gene: TRBV28; clone size: .; J gene: TRBJ2-3; D gene: .; CDR3 protein: CASSLGTSGHTDTQYF; CDR3 DNA: TGTGCCAGCAGTCTGGGGACTTCCGGTCACACAGATACGCAGTATTTT
V gene: TRBV28; clone size: .; J gene: TRBJ2-7; D gene: TRBD1; CDR3 protein: CASSLTRTGGREQYF; CDR3 DNA: TGTGCCAGCAGTTTAACCCGGACAGGGGGCCGCGAGCAGTACTTC
V gene: TRBV7-9; clone size: .; J gene: TRBJ2-7; D gene: .; CDR3 protein: CASSGTGSYEQYF; CDR3 DNA: TGTGCCAGCAGCGGAACAGGGTCCTACGAGCAGTACTTC
V gene: TRBV30; clone size: once; J gene: TRBJ2-7; D gene: TRBD2; CDR3 protein: CAWEQGLAGGRNYEQYF; CDR3 DNA: TGTGCCTGGGAGCAGGGACTAGCGGGAGGAAGAAACTACGAGCAGTACTTC
V gene: TRBV14; clone size: .; J gene: TRBJ2-5; D gene: TRBD2; CDR3 protein: CASSSGMGETQYF; CDR3 DNA: TGTGCCAGCAGCAGCGGGATGGGCGAGACCCAGTACTTC
V gene: TRBV6-1; clone size: .; J gene: TRBJ1-2; D gene: .; CDR3 protein: CASSVNRGVYGYTF; CDR3 DNA: TGTGCCAGCAGTGTGAATCGGGGGGTCTATGGCTACACCTTC
V gene: TRBV14; clone size: few; J gene: TRBJ2-7; D gene: TRBD1; CDR3 protein: CASSHPGQAYEQYF; CDR3 DNA: TGTGCCAGCAGCCATCCCGGACAGGCCTACGAGCAGTACTTC
V gene: TRBV13; clone size: .; J gene: TRBJ2-7; D gene: TRBD1; CDR3 protein: CASSLGQTGAPYEQYF; CDR3 DNA: TGTGCCAGCAGCTTAGGCCAAACAGGGGCTCCCTACGAGCAGTACTTC